A single sample gave rise to the 6 T cell receptor beta chains below, sequenced in a study of cytomegalovirus exposure and HLA in healthy donors. Primers: 60 Vbeta forward and 13 Jbeta reverse. Profiled with immunoSEQ multiplex PCR; TCRdb holds only in-frame clones, not every one. The sample gives approximately 200,000 clones, about 74% of which show up once; roughly a sixth is in the top ten. Specimen: PBMCs. The source is a man in his forties or fifties in good health and CMV-seronegative.

This clone occurred once. The chain is built from TRBV20-1 and TRBJ1-1; no definite D call. V shed 5 bases and J shed 7 bases, with 11 bases lying between them. Germline lookup yields CDR1 DFQATT and CDR2 SNEGSKA (reference sequence). This CDR3 has 11 residues. DNA for the CDR3: TGCAGTGCTTTGGACCGGGATGAAGCTTTCTTT. It encodes CSALDRDEAFF.

This chain uses TRBV5-1 with TRBJ1-1; no definite D call. Trimming took 2 bases from V and 1 from J, leaving 9 bases between them. Looked up from germline, CDR1 is SGHRS and CDR2 is YFSETQ. The CDR3 covers 14 residues. CDR3 protein: CASSFLGENTEAFF. CDR3 coding DNA: TGCGCCAGCAGCTTCCTAGGAGAGAACACTGAAGCTTTCTTT.

Notes on this clone: A junction boundary mismatches the germline segment, possibly from a read error. The rearrangement joins TRBV10-2 to TRBJ2-7; D perhaps matches TRBD2 (5 bases). This CDR3 is built from 11 residues. Per the germline V gene, CDR1 is WSHSY and CDR2 is SAAADI. The CDR3 here is CASSEEGPPGF. CDR3 DNA: TGCGCCAGCAGTGAGGAGGGCCCTCCGGGCTTC.

The V gene is TRBV23-1, the J gene TRBJ2-1; D is possibly TRBD1 (6 bases). TRBV23-1 falls under the ORF class, with uncertain function. V lost 4 bases and J 3 bases, leaving 10 bases between the germline ends. This CDR3 is 14 amino acids long. The CDR3 region is CASSRLDSYNEQFF. The CDR3 coding sequence is TGCGCCAGCAGTCGGTTGGACAGCTACAATGAGCAGTTCTTC.

The J gene is TRBJ2-1, the V gene TRBV4-1; TRBD1 matches at 8 bases. Trimming removed 4 bases from V and 9 bases from J; junction bases left unmatched: 2. In germline, CDR1 is MGHRA, CDR2 YSYEKL. The CDR3 spans 12 residues. CDR3 coding DNA: TGCGCCAGCAGCCCGACAGGGGCTGAGCAGTTCTTC. Translation: CASSPTGAEQFF.

This clone was observed once. This sequence joins TRBV5-5 and TRBJ1-5; D not resolved. This CDR3 is built from 16 residues. Trimming cost V 0 bases and J 0 bases, with 10 bases left between them. Germline V gene sequence: CDR1 SGHKS, CDR2 YYEKEE (reference sequence). In DNA, the CDR3 is TGTGCCAGCAGCTTGGATCTCGGGTATAGCAATCAGCCCCAGCATTTT. Translated: CASSLDLGYSNQPQHF.